This TCR beta chain derives from a study of response to subunit inactivated influenza vaccine. TCRdb ran MiXCR on the RT-PCR reads and lists one entry per CDR3 protein. The sample records about 570,000 distinct CDR3 sequences, 11% being singletons. Trimming at V came to 7 bases and at J to 10 bases, leaving 15 bases not matched to a gene. The CDR3 is made up of 15 amino acids. In addition, the sample was reused for a study of T cells expressing NK-cell markers. As that report states: UMIs accompanied the 5'RACE template switching by which TCR beta cDNA was made.

The source of this sequence is a man aged 50 to 59 who received an inactivated influenza vaccine. The chain links TRBV12-3 or TRBV12-4 to TRBJ2-1; 8 nucleotides line up with TRBD2. The material was PBMCs from blood, obtained on the day of vaccination. CDR3 sequence reads: CASNPGGAALFEQFF. CDR3 nucleotide sequence: TGTGCCAGCAACCCCGGGGGGGCCGCTCTTTTCGAGCAGTTCTTC.